What follows describes a single T cell receptor beta chain. Antigen: not known. The template used for profiling TCR beta VDJ and CDR3 was genomic DNA. One entry per CDR3 protein results from TCRdb running MiXCR on the reads. The sample lists 200,000 to 300,000 distinct CDR3 sequences; roughly 82% were seen once. Individuals selected for sequencing had exhibited CD8+CD57+ cell expansion on flow cytometry. All patients had severe acquired aplastic anemia. The data stem from a study of CD8+CD57+ T cells in acquired aplastic anemia. Study-wide context: The sorted CD4+ and CD8+ cells yielded an average roughly 3 ug of DNA. Points from the study as a whole: Overlapping CD8+ CDR3 repertoires of patients and controls contained roughly 27 shared sequences.

The source material was sorted CD4+, CD8+, or CD8+CD57+ T cells (not recorded which) from PBMCs. This clonotype was sampled from a human donor with aplastic anemia.

The CDR3, as DNA: TGTGCCAGCGGGGACGGGGGCACGGGTGCGCAGTTTTTTTTT. Encoded protein: CASGDGGTGAQFFF. This sequence joins TRBV2 and TRBJ2-2; D is tentatively TRBD1 or TRBD2 (6 bases each). This CDR3 spans 14 amino acids. V lost 8 bases, J lost 17 bases, and 27 bases lay in between. Germline V lookup: CDR1 SNHLY, CDR2 FYNNEI.